The following is a T cell receptor beta chain sequence with its context. No antigen is known for it. TCRdb's copy holds only in-frame clones and misses some; the assay was immunoSEQ multiplex PCR. In the table there are 95,000 or so clones, 70% to 90% of which are singletons. The data belong to a study of T cell responses to AZD1222 COVID-19 vaccine. Overall study: Pooling covered second doses at about 4 or about 12 weeks.

Germline CDR1 and CDR2: LGHDT and YNNKEL (reference sequence). The CDR3 runs to 15 residues. V shed 2 bases and J 10 bases; nucleotides not matched to a gene: 6. Points from the study as a whole: Clonal diversity may have been underestimated in mostly white British donors. The breadth and depth of Spike-specific TCRs increased once two AZD1222 doses had been given.

This material consisted of peripheral blood, taken on day 0 of AZD1222 vaccination. The clonotype originates from an adult in good health. This chain links TRBV3-1 (or the pseudogene TRBV3-2) with TRBJ2-7; the match to TRBD2 covers 15 bases. As DNA, the CDR3 is TGTGCCAGCAGCCAATGGACTAGCGGGGGGGGTTTCCAGTACTTC. It specifies CASSQWTSGGGFQYF.